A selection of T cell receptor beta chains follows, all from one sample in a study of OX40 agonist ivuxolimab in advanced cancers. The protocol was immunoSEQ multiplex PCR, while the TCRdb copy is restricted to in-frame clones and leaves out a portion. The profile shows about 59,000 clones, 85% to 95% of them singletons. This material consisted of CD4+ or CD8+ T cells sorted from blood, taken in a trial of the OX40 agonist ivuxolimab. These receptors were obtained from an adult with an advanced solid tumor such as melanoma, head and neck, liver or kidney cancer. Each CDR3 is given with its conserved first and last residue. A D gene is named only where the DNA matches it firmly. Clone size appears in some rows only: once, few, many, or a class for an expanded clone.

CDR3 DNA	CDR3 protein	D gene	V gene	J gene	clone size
TGTGCCAGTAGTCAGGGGTCGGATGGGAATCAGCCCCAGCATTTT	CASSQGSDGNQPQHF	NA	TRBV19	TRBJ1-5	NA
TGTGCCAGCAGCTTGGGGGAGTTGATGGGCGACGAGCAGTACTTC	CASSLGELMGDEQYF	NA	TRBV7-3	TRBJ2-7	once
TGTGCCAGCAGTTCGCTGTTGGTAGCGGGAGCACCTACGGACATTCAGTACTTC	CASSSLLVAGAPTDIQYF	TRBD2	TRBV28	TRBJ2-4	few
TGCGCCAGCAGCCCTAAGGAATCCTCTGGAAACACCATATATTTT	CASSPKESSGNTIYF	NA	TRBV4-1	TRBJ1-3	NA
TGCGCCAGCAGCTTGGAGGGGGTATCCTACGAGCAGTACTTC	CASSLEGVSYEQYF	NA	TRBV5-1	TRBJ2-7	NA
TGTGCCAGCAGCCAAGGGGTACTAGGGAAAGGAGGCACTGAAGCTTTCTTT	CASSQGVLGKGGTEAFF	NA	TRBV4-2	TRBJ1-1	NA
TGCGCCAGCAGGGATGGTGACGGATTGAACACTGAAGCTTTCTTT	CASRDGDGLNTEAFF	NA	TRBV5-1	TRBJ1-1	NA
TGTGCCAGCAGCTTAGGGGACAGAACAAACTATGGCTACACCTTC	CASSLGDRTNYGYTF	NA	TRBV13	TRBJ1-2	NA
TGCGCCAGCAGCTTGGCCACGACTAGCGGGAGGGCCGGGGAGCTGTTTTTT	CASSLATTSGRAGELFF	TRBD2	TRBV5-1	TRBJ2-2	NA
TGTGCCAGCAGTTACTTAGGACAGGACCGTGGCTACACCTTC	CASSYLGQDRGYTF	TRBD1	TRBV6-5	TRBJ1-2	NA
TGTGCCAGTAGTATTGCCCCAGGGCCCCTGGTGGGCTACACCTTC	CASSIAPGPLVGYTF	NA	TRBV19	TRBJ1-2	NA
TGTGCCAGCAGTCCCCGGACAGGGGGCGCGTCCGAGACCCAGTACTTC	CASSPRTGGASETQYF	TRBD1	TRBV28	TRBJ2-5	once
TGTGCCAGCAGCTTAGGTGTCGGGAGCCGGTCCGGGGAGCTGTTTTTT	CASSLGVGSRSGELFF	NA	TRBV7-9	TRBJ2-2	NA
TGCGCCAGCAGCTCGGACAGGGTAGATTTCTACAATGAGCAGTTCTTC	CASSSDRVDFYNEQFF	TRBD1	TRBV5-1	TRBJ2-1	NA
TGTGCCAGCAGCTTCCTAGGACTAGCGGGAGCCTACGAGCAGTACTTC	CASSFLGLAGAYEQYF	TRBD2	TRBV5-5	TRBJ2-7	once
TGTGCCAGCAGTGGGGGTCGTAGCACAGATACGCAGTATTTT	CASSGGRSTDTQYF	NA	TRBV2	TRBJ2-3	NA
TGCGCCAGCAGCCATAAGGGGACTAGCGGTGACAATGAGCAGTTCTTC	CASSHKGTSGDNEQFF	TRBD2	TRBV4-1	TRBJ2-1	once